This TCR beta chain was identified during a study of tumor-infiltrating lymphocytes in primary liver carcinoma. General study findings and limits: Less overlap was seen in tumor-adjacent and tumor-blood pairs than in tumor region pairs. Against blood, tumors held a significantly higher top-250-clone fraction (p = 0.039).

Synthesis of TCR beta cDNA was carried out from around 540 ng total RNA with a constant-region primer. Three-round nested multiplex PCR performed with slightly modified ARM-PCR produced the TCR beta libraries. The first two PCR rounds used TRBV1-TRBV30 forward primers with a C-beta reverse primer, about 10 cycles each. TCRdb reprocessed the multiplex PCR reads with MiXCR, giving one entry per CDR3 protein. The profile shows about 180,000 distinct CDR3 sequences, 50% to 75% of them singletons. On this clonotype itself: Its antigen is unidentified. This may come from a read error, since a much larger clone is one base off.

This CDR3 has 13 residues. V lost 7 bases to trimming and J lost 4 bases, with 16 bases between them. CDR1 SQVTM and CDR2 ANQGSEA come from the germline V gene. Alongside blood RNA obtained from unsorted whole blood, germline DNA was also extracted. Sequencing was carried out using peripheral blood. The receptor comes from a man aged 35 to 55 with primary liver carcinoma and hepatitis B virus infection. J is TRBJ1-2 and V is TRBV29-1; no clear D gene. This chain's CDR3 is CSAVRDEPYGYTF. In nucleotides, the CDR3 is TGCAGCGCTGTTCGGGATGAACCCTATGGCTACACCTTC. Full variable domain (remainder filled in from reference TRBV29-1 and TRBJ1-2): SAVISQKPSRDICQRGTSLTIQCQVDSQVTMMFWYRQQPGQSLTLIATANQGSEATYESGFVIDKFPISRPNLTFSTLTVSNMSPEDSSIYLCSAVRDEPYGYTFGSGTRLTVV.